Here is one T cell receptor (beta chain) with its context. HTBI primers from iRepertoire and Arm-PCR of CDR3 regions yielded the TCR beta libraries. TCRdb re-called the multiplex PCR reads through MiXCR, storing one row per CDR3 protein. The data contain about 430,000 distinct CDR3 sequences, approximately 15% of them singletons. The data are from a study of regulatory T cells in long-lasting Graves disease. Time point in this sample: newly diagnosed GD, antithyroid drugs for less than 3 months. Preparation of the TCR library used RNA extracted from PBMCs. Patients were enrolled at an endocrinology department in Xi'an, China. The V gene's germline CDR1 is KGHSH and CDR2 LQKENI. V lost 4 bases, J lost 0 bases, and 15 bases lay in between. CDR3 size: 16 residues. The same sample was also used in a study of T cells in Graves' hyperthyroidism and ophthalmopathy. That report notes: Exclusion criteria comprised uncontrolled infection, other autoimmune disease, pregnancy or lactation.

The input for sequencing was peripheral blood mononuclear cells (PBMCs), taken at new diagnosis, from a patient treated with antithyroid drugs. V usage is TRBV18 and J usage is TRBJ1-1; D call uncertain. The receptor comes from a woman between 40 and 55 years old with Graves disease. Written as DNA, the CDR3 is TGTGCCAGCTCACAGCTAAACCCCCATTTGAACACTGAAGCTTTCTTT. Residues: CASSQLNPHLNTEAFF.